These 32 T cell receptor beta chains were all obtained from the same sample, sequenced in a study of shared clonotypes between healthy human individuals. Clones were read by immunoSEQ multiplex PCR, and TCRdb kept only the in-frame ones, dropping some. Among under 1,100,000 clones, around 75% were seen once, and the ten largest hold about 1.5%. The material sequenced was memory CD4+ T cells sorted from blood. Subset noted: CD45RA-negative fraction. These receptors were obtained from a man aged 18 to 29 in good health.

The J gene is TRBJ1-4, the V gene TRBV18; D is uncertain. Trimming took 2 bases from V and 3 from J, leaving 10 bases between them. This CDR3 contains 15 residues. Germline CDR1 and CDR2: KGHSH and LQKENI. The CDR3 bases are TGTGCCAGCTCACCAGACTTGTTGGCTAATGAAAAACTGTTTTTT. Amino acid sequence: CASSPDLLANEKLFF.

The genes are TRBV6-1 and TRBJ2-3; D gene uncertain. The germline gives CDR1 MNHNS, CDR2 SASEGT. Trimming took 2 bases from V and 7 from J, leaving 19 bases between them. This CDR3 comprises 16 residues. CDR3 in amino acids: CASSEPGESLGYTQYF. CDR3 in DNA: TGTGCCAGCAGTGAACCGGGTGAGTCCTTGGGCTATACGCAGTATTTT.

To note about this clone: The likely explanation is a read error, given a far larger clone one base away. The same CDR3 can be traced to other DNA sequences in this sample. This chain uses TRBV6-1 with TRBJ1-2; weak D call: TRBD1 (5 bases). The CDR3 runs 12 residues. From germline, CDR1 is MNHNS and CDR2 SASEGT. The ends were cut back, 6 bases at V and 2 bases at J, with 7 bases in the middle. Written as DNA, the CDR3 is TGTGCCAGCAGCTCAGGGAACTATGGCTACACCTTC. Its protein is CASSSGNYGYTF.

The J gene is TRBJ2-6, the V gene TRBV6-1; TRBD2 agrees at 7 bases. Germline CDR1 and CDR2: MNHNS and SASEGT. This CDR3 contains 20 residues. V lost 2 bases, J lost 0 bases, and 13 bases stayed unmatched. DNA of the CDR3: TGTGCCAGCAGTGAAAAAGGGCGGGGGAGGTCCAACTCTGGGGCCAACGTCCTGACTTTC. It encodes CASSEKGRGRSNSGANVLTF.

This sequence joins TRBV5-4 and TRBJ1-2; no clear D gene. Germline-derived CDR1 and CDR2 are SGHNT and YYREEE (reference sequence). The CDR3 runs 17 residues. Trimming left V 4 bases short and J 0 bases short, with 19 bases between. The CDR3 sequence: CASSHLREIQANYGYTF. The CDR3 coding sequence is TGTGCCAGCAGCCACCTCCGGGAAATACAAGCTAACTATGGCTACACCTTC.

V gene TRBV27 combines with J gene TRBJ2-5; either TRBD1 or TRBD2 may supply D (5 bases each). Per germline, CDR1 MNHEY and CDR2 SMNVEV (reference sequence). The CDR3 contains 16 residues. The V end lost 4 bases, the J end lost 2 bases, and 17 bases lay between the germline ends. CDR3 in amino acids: CASSSQQRGLQETQYF. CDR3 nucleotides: TGTGCCAGCAGTTCTCAGCAGAGGGGCCTTCAAGAGACCCAGTACTTC.

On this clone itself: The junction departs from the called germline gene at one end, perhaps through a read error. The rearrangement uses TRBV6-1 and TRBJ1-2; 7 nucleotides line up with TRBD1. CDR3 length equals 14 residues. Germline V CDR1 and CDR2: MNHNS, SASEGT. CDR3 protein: CASREAGGSYGYTF. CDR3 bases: TGTGCCAGCAGGGAAGCAGGGGGGAGCTATGGCTACACCTTC.

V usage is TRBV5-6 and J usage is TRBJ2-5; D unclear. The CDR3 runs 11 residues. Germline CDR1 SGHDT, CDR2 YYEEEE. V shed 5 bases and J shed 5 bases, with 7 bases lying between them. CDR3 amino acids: CASSNLETQYF. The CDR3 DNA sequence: TGTGCCAGCAGTAATTTGGAGACCCAGTACTTC. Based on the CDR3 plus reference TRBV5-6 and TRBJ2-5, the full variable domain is DAGVTQSPTHLIKTRGQQVTLRCSPKSGHDTVSWYQQALGQGPQFIFQYYEEEERQRGNFPDRFSGHQFPNYSSELNVNALLLGDSALYLCASSNLETQYFGPGTRLLVL.

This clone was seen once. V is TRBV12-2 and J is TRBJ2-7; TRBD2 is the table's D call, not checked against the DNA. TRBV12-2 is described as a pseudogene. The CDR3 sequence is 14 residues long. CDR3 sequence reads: CASRPRGGNYEQYF. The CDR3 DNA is TGTGCAAGTCGCCCCCGCGGCGGTAACTACGAGCAGTACTTC.

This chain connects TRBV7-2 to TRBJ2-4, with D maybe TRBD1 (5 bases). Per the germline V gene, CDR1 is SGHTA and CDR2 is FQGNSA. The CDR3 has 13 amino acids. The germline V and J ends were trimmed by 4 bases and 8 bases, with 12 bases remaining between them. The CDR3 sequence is CASSSWGADIQYF. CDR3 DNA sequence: TGTGCCAGCAGCTCGTGGGGCGCGGACATTCAGTACTTC. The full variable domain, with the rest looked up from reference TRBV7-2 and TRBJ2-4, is GAGVSQSPSNKVTEKGKDVELRCDPISGHTALYWYRQSLGQGLEFLIYFQGNSAPDKSGLPSDRFSAERTGGSVSTLTIQRTQQEDSAVYLCASSSWGADIQYFGAGTRLSVL.

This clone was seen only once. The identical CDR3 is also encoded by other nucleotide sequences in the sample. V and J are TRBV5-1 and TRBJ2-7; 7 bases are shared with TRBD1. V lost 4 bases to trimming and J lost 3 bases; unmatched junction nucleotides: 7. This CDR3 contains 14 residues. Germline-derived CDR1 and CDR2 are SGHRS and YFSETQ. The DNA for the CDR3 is TGCGCCAGCAGCGTGCCGGGACAGAGCTACGAGCAGTACTTC. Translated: CASSVPGQSYEQYF.

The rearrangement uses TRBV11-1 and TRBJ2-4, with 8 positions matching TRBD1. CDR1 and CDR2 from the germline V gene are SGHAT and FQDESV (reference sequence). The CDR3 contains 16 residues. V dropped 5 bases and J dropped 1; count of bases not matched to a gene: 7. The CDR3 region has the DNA TGTGCCAGCAGCCTCGGACAGGGCGGCGCCAAAAACATTCAGTACTTC. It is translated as CASSLGQGGAKNIQYF.

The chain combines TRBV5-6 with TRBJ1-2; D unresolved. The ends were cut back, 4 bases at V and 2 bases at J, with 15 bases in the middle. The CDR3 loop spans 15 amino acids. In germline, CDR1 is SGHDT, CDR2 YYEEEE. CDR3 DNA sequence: TGTGCCAGCAGCCGCCGAGGCGAGGCCAACTATGGCTACACCTTC. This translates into CASSRRGEANYGYTF.

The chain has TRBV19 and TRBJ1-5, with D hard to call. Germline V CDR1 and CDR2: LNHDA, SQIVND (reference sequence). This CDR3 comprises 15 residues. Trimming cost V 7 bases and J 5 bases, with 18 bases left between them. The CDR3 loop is CASKPPGRDYQPQHF. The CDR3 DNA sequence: TGTGCCAGTAAACCCCCGGGGAGGGATTATCAGCCCCAGCATTTT.

The CDR3 region is CASSQGPGQPKAFF. DNA of the CDR3: TGCGCCAGCAGCCAAGGGCCAGGCCAGCCTAAAGCTTTCTTT. The chain is built from TRBV4-3 and TRBJ1-1, with D unclear. The CDR3 consists of 14 residues. Trimming shortened V by 1 base and J by 9 bases, and 15 bases separated the two germline ends. The germline CDR1 and CDR2 sequences are LGHNA and YSLEER.

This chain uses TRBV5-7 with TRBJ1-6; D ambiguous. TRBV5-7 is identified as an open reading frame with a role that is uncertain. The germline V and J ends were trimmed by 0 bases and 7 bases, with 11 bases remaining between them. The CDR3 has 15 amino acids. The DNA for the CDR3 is TGTGCCAGCAGCTTGGGACGGCCGACAAATTCACCCCTCCACTTT. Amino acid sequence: CASSLGRPTNSPLHF.

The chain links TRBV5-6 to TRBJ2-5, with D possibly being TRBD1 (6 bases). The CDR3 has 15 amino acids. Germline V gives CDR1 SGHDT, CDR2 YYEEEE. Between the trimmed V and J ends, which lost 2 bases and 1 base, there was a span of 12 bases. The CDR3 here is CASSFRRTAQETQYF. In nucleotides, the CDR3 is TGTGCCAGCAGCTTTCGCCGGACAGCCCAAGAGACCCAGTACTTC.

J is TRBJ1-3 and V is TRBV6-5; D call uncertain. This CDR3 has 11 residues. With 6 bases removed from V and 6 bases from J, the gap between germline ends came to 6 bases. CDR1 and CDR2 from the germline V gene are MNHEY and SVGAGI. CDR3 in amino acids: CASSALNTIYF. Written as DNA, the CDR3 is TGTGCCAGCAGCGCTTTAAACACCATATATTTT.

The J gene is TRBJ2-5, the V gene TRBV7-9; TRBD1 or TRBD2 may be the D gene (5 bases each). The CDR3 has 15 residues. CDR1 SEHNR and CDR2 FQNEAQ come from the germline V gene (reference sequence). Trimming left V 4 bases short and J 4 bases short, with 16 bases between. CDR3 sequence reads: CASSSYGGVGETQYF. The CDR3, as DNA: TGTGCCAGCAGCTCATATGGGGGTGTAGGAGAGACCCAGTACTTC.

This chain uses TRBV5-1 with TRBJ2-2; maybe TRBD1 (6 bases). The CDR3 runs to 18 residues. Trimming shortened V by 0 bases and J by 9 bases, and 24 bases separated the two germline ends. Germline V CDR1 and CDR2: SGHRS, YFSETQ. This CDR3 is CASSLEPGQASEWRELFF. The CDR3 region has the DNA TGCGCCAGCAGCTTGGAGCCGGGACAAGCCTCAGAATGGAGGGAGCTGTTTTTT.

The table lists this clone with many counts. In nucleotides, the CDR3 is TGCAGTGCTAGCCCGGGGTGGAAAGCTTTCTTT. This gives the protein CSASPGWKAFF. The V gene is TRBV20-1, the J gene TRBJ1-1, with no clear D. This CDR3 has 11 amino acids. Germline V CDR1 and CDR2: DFQATT, SNEGSKA (reference sequence). V was shortened by 3 bases and J by 9 bases, with 11 bases between the two germline ends.

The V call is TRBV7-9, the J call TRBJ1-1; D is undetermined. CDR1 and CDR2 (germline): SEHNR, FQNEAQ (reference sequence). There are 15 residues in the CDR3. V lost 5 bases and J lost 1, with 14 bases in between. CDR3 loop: CASSAATLGNTEAFF. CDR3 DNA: TGTGCCAGCAGCGCTGCGACACTCGGGAACACTGAAGCTTTCTTT.

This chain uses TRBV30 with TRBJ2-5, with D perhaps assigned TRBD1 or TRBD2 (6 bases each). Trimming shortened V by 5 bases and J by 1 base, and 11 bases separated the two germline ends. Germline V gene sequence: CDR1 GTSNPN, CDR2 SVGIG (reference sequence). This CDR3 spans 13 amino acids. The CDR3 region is CAWASGAQETQYF. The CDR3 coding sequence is TGTGCCTGGGCCTCGGGGGCCCAAGAGACCCAGTACTTC.

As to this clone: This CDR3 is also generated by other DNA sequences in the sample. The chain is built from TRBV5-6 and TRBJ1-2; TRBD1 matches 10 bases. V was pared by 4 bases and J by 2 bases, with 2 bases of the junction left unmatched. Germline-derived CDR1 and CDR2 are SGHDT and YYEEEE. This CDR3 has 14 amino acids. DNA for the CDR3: TGTGCCAGCAGCGGGGACAGGGGAAACTATGGCTACACCTTC. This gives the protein CASSGDRGNYGYTF.

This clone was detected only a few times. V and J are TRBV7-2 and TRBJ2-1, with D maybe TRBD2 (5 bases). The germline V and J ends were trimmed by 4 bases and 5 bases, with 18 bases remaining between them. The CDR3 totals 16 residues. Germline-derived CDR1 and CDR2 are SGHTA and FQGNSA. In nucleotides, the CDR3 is TGTGCCAGCAGCTCCCGGGGTGGGCTAGGCCACAATGAGCAGTTCTTC. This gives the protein CASSSRGGLGHNEQFF.

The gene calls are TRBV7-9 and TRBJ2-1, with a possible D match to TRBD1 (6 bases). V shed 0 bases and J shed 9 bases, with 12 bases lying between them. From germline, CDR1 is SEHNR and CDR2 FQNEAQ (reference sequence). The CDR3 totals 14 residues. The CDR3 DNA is TGTGCCAGCAGCTTAGCTTCTCCCAGGGGTGAGCAGTTCTTC. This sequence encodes CASSLASPRGEQFF. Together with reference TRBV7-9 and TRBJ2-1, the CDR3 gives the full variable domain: DTGVSQNPRHKITKRGQNVTFRCDPISEHNRLYWYRQTLGQGPEFLTYFQNEAQLEKSRLLSDRFSAERPKGSFSTLEIQRTEQGDSAMYLCASSLASPRGEQFFGPGTRLTVL.

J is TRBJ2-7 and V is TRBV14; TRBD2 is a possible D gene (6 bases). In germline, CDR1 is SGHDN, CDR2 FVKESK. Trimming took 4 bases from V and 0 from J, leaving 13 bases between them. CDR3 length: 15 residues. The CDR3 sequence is CASSPLFGSSYEQYF. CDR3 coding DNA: TGTGCCAGCAGCCCCCTCTTCGGGAGCTCCTACGAGCAGTACTTC.

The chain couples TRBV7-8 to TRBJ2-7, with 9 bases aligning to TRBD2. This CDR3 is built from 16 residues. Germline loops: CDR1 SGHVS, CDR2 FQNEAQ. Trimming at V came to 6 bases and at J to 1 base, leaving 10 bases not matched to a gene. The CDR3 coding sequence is TGTGCCAGCAGTTTAACTCCGGGACTAGCTTCCTACGAGCAGTACTTC. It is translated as CASSLTPGLASYEQYF.

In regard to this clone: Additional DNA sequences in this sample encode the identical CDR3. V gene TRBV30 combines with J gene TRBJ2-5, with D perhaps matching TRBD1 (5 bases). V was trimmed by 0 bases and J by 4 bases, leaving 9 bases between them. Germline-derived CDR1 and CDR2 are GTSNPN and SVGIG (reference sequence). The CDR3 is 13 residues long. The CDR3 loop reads CAWSVRRGETQYF. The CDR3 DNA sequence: TGTGCCTGGAGTGTACGTAGGGGAGAGACCCAGTACTTC.

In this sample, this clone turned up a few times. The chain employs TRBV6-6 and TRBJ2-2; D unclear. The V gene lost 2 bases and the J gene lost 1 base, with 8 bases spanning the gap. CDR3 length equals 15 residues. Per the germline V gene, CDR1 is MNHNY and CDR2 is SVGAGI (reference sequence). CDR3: CASSYMSGNTGELFF. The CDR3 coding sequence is TGTGCCAGCAGTTACATGAGTGGGAACACCGGGGAGCTGTTTTTT.

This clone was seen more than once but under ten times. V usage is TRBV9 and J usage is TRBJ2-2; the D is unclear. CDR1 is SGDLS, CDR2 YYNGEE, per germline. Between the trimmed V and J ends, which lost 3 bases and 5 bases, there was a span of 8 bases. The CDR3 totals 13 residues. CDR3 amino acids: CASSEGRTGELFF. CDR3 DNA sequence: TGTGCCAGCAGCGAAGGGCGGACCGGGGAGCTGTTTTTT.

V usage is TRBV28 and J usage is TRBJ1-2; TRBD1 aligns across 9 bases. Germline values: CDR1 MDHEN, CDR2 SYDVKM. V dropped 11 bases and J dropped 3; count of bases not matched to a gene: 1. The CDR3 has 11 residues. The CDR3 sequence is CAGQGHYGYTF. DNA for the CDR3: TGTGCCGGACAGGGGCACTATGGCTACACCTTC.